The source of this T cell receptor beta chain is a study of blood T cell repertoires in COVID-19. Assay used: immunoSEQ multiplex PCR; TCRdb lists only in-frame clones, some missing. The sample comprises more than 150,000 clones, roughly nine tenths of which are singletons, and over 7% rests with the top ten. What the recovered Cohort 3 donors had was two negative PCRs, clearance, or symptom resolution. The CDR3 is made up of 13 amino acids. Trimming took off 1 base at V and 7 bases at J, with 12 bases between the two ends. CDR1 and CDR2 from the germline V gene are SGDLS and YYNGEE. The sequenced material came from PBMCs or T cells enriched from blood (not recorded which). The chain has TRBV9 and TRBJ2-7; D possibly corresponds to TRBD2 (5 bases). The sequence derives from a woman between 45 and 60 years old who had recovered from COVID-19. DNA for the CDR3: TGTGCCAGCAGCGTACGAGCCACGGGGGAGCAGTACTTC. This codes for CASSVRATGEQYF.